This entry lists 13 T cell receptor beta chains sequenced from one sample in a study of shared clonotypes between healthy human individuals. The protocol was immunoSEQ multiplex PCR, while the TCRdb copy is restricted to in-frame clones and leaves out a portion. The sample consists of some 1,100,000 clones, around three quarters of them appearing once. The sample was memory CD4+ T cells from PBMCs. Sample subset: CD45RA-negative fraction. The receptors here all came from a man younger than 30 in good health. Some clones in this sample may be carry-over from other donors' samples.

Ten or more counts support this clone. The chain couples TRBV5-5 to TRBJ2-7; D possibly corresponds to TRBD2 (6 bases). This CDR3 has 14 amino acids. Trimming stripped 2 bases from V and 6 bases from J, with 15 bases between. From germline, CDR1 is SGHKS and CDR2 YYEKEE (reference sequence). CDR3 protein: CASSLGPHGSEQYF. The CDR3 bases are TGTGCCAGCAGCTTAGGGCCACACGGGAGCGAGCAGTACTTC. Full variable domain (outside the CDR3, taken from reference TRBV5-5 and TRBJ2-7): DAGVTQSPTHLIKTRGQQVTLRCSPISGHKSVSWYQQVLGQGPQFIFQYYEKEERGRGNFPDRFSARQFPNYSSELNVNALLLGDSALYLCASSLGPHGSEQYFGPGTRLTVT.

In nucleotides, the CDR3 is TGTGCCAGCATGGGCAACTACGAGCAGTACTTC. It yields the protein CASMGNYEQYF. The rearrangement links TRBV6-5 to TRBJ2-7; no clear D. The CDR3 has 11 amino acids. V was cut by 7 bases and J by 3 bases, with 7 bases left in between. Per the germline V gene, CDR1 is MNHEY and CDR2 is SVGAGI.

The chain combines TRBV29-1 with TRBJ2-1, with D possibly TRBD1 on 5 matching bases. The ends were cut back, 0 bases at V and 12 bases at J, with 12 bases in the middle. The CDR3 has 12 amino acids. Per germline, CDR1 SQVTM and CDR2 ANQGSEA. This CDR3 is CSVEETRASQFF. The DNA of the CDR3 is TGCAGCGTTGAAGAGACCAGGGCTTCGCAGTTCTTC.

V gene TRBV11-2 combines with J gene TRBJ2-7, with D possibly TRBD1 on 5 matching bases. The CDR3 loop spans 14 amino acids. The V gene lost 1 base and the J gene lost 6 bases, with 13 bases spanning the gap. The germline CDR1 and CDR2 sequences are SGHAT and FQNNGV. CDR3 sequence reads: CASSLVAGFGEQYF. DNA for the CDR3: TGTGCCAGCAGCTTAGTGGCAGGGTTCGGCGAGCAGTACTTC. The variable domain in full, completed from reference TRBV11-2 and TRBJ2-7, reads EAGVAQSPRYKIIEKRQSVAFWCNPISGHATLYWYQQILGQGPKLLIQFQNNGVVDDSQLPKDRFSAERLKGVDSTLKIQPAKLEDSAVYLCASSLVAGFGEQYFGPGTRLTVT.

This clone was detected only once. The rearrangement uses TRBV9 and TRBJ2-7, with D perhaps matching TRBD2 (6 bases). CDR3 size: 15 residues. Per the germline V gene, CDR1 is SGDLS and CDR2 is YYNGEE. V lost 3 bases and J lost 1, with 14 bases in between. DNA for the CDR3: TGTGCCAGCAGCGGTGGTGGCGGGGAATCCTACGAGCAGTACTTC. This codes for CASSGGGGESYEQYF.

The chain employs TRBV30 and TRBJ2-7; TRBD2 is a possible D gene (7 bases). Trimming removed 4 bases at V and 0 bases at J, with 16 bases between. CDR1 and CDR2 (germline): GTSNPN, SVGIG (reference sequence). The CDR3 is 15 amino acids. In DNA, the CDR3 is TGTGCCTGGACCAAAAGGGGGGGGAGCTCCTACGAGCAGTACTTC. Translated: CAWTKRGGSSYEQYF.

V gene TRBV27 combines with J gene TRBJ1-1; possible D gene TRBD1, 5 bases. The germline CDR1 and CDR2 sequences are MNHEY and SMNVEV (reference sequence). The CDR3 sequence is 14 residues long. V lost 3 bases to trimming and J lost 8 bases, with 16 bases between them. The CDR3 DNA follows: TGTGCCAGCAGTTTGTTGGGGACCGAACTGGAAGCTTTCTTT. It is translated as CASSLLGTELEAFF.

The chain couples TRBV20-1 to TRBJ1-2, with D uncertain. Trimming removed 3 bases from V and 5 bases from J, with 7 bases in between. The V gene's germline CDR1 is DFQATT and CDR2 SNEGSKA (reference sequence). There are 11 residues in the CDR3. The chain's CDR3 is CSASSLYGYTF. As DNA, the CDR3 is TGCAGTGCTAGCAGTTTGTATGGCTACACCTTC.

The chain combines TRBV7-9 with TRBJ2-3, with D unclear. Germline lookup yields CDR1 SEHNR and CDR2 FQNEAQ (reference sequence). V gave up 8 bases and J gave up 2 bases, with 17 bases separating them. The CDR3 length is 15 residues. This CDR3 is CASRLHVRDTDTQYF. The CDR3 DNA reads as TGTGCCAGCCGACTCCATGTACGTGACACAGATACGCAGTATTTT.

The V call is TRBV9, the J call TRBJ2-1, with D possibly being TRBD2 (5 bases). The CDR3 extends over 16 amino acids. CDR1 SGDLS and CDR2 YYNGEE come from the germline V gene. With 0 bases removed from V and 0 bases from J, the gap between germline ends came to 10 bases. CDR3 sequence reads: CASSVGAESSYNEQFF. CDR3 bases: TGTGCCAGCAGCGTAGGAGCGGAGTCCTCCTACAATGAGCAGTTCTTC.

V gene TRBV4-3 combines with J gene TRBJ2-2, with D tentatively TRBD1 or TRBD2 (6 bases each). Trimming left V 1 base short and J 7 bases short, with 13 bases between. The CDR3 is 15 residues long. Germline CDR1 is LGHNA and CDR2 is YSLEER. As DNA, the CDR3 is TGCGCCAGCAGCCAAGGGGGGGCGCGTGGCGGGGAGCTGTTTTTT. Protein: CASSQGGARGGELFF.

The chain combines TRBV4-3 with TRBJ2-2; D gene unclear. Trimming stripped 0 bases from V and 2 bases from J, with 4 bases between. The germline gives CDR1 LGHNA, CDR2 YSLEER. The CDR3 is 14 amino acids. The CDR3: CASSQDLNTGELFF. The DNA of the CDR3 is TGCGCCAGCAGCCAAGATTTAAACACCGGGGAGCTGTTTTTT.

This clone was detected once. CDR3 in DNA: TGTGCCAGCAGCTTAGTCAGTAGCAATCAGCCCCAGCATTTT. Amino acid sequence: CASSLVSSNQPQHF. The chain employs TRBV7-2 and TRBJ1-5; the D is unclear. Germline CDR1 SGHTA, CDR2 FQGNSA. This CDR3 region has 14 residues. The ends were cut back, 1 base at V and 0 bases at J, with 4 bases in the middle.